These T cell receptor beta chains were read from a single sample in a study of T cell responses to AZD1222 COVID-19 vaccine. Generated by immunoSEQ multiplex PCR, the TCRdb table keeps only in-frame clones and is missing some. Among about 120,000 clones listed, 88% were seen once. The specimen was peripheral blood, collected on day 0 of AZD1222 vaccination. The receptors stem from an adult in good health. Each CDR3 is given with its conserved first and last residue. D genes are given only for firm matches. A row's size may be missing; if present it is once, few, many or a size class.

clone_size: once; d_call: TRBD1; v_call: TRBV6-5; j_call: TRBJ1-5; cdr3_nt: TGTGCCAGCAGTTACAGGGGGCAGGGTCAGCCCCAGCATTTT; cdr3_aa: CASSYRGQGQPQHF
clone_size: once; d_call: -; v_call: TRBV12-3/TRBV12-4; j_call: TRBJ1-1; cdr3_nt: TGTGCCAGCAGACTCCGAAGCACTGAAGCTTTCTTT; cdr3_aa: CASRLRSTEAFF
clone_size: -; d_call: -; v_call: TRBV12-3/TRBV12-4; j_call: TRBJ2-7; cdr3_nt: TGTGCCAGCAGTTTAACCCGGGACTACGAGCAGTACTTC; cdr3_aa: CASSLTRDYEQYF
clone_size: -; d_call: -; v_call: TRBV27; j_call: TRBJ1-1; cdr3_nt: TGTGCCAGCAGTTTATATAGGGGAGGGATGAACACTGAAGCTTTCTTT; cdr3_aa: CASSLYRGGMNTEAFF
clone_size: -; d_call: -; v_call: TRBV5-1; j_call: TRBJ1-5; cdr3_nt: TGCGCCAGCAGCCCCTTTGGAAGGGGCGACGGTCAGCCCCAGCATTTT; cdr3_aa: CASSPFGRGDGQPQHF
clone_size: once; d_call: -; v_call: TRBV27; j_call: TRBJ2-4; cdr3_nt: TGTGCCAGCAGCCGTGGGGGTGCAGCCAAAAACATTCAGTACTTC; cdr3_aa: CASSRGGAAKNIQYF
clone_size: -; d_call: -; v_call: TRBV7-3; j_call: TRBJ1-1; cdr3_nt: TGTGCCAGCAGCACGGGGACAAACACTGAAGCTTTCTTT; cdr3_aa: CASSTGTNTEAFF
clone_size: -; d_call: -; v_call: TRBV5-1; j_call: TRBJ1-1; cdr3_nt: TGCGCCAGCAGCTTGTCTCAGGGCGAGGGGAACACTGAAGCTTTCTTT; cdr3_aa: CASSLSQGEGNTEAFF
clone_size: -; d_call: -; v_call: TRBV6-1; j_call: TRBJ1-2; cdr3_nt: TGTGCCAGCAGTGAATTTCAGCAACGAAACTATGGCTACACCTTC; cdr3_aa: CASSEFQQRNYGYTF
clone_size: -; d_call: TRBD2; v_call: TRBV18; j_call: TRBJ2-1; cdr3_nt: TGTGCCAGCTCTCGCGGGGGGGCGTGGAATGAGCAGTTCTTC; cdr3_aa: CASSRGGAWNEQFF
clone_size: -; d_call: -; v_call: TRBV7-9; j_call: TRBJ1-2; cdr3_nt: TGTGCCAGCAGCCGCGACAGGTACTATGGCTACACCTTC; cdr3_aa: CASSRDRYYGYTF
clone_size: -; d_call: TRBD1; v_call: TRBV11-1; j_call: TRBJ2-5; cdr3_nt: TGTGCCAGCAGCTTGGTATGGACAGGGGTCCCAGAGACCCAGTACTTC; cdr3_aa: CASSLVWTGVPETQYF
clone_size: -; d_call: -; v_call: TRBV4-3; j_call: TRBJ1-2; cdr3_nt: TGCGCCAGCAGCCAAGTTCTGGCTAACTATGGCTACACCTTC; cdr3_aa: CASSQVLANYGYTF
clone_size: -; d_call: -; v_call: TRBV12-3/TRBV12-4; j_call: TRBJ2-7; cdr3_nt: TGTGCCAGCAGTTTCGGGCCGAGGCAGTACTTC; cdr3_aa: CASSFGPRQYF
clone_size: -; d_call: -; v_call: TRBV19; j_call: TRBJ1-5; cdr3_nt: TGTGCCAGTAGTATCAAGGTATTTGCCGCTGGAGGTCAGCCCCAGCATTTT; cdr3_aa: CASSIKVFAAGGQPQHF
clone_size: -; d_call: TRBD1; v_call: TRBV19; j_call: TRBJ1-1; cdr3_nt: TGTGCCAGTAGTATTGGGACAGACGCGAGGGGCACTGAAGCTTTCTTT; cdr3_aa: CASSIGTDARGTEAFF
clone_size: -; d_call: -; v_call: TRBV5-8; j_call: TRBJ1-6; cdr3_nt: TGTGCCAGCAGCTCCGGGAAAGGGGGTAGTTATTCTTCACCCCTCCACTTT; cdr3_aa: CASSSGKGGSYSSPLHF
clone_size: -; d_call: -; v_call: TRBV6-2/TRBV6-3; j_call: TRBJ1-3; cdr3_nt: TGTGCCAGCAGTTACTCGACACACTCTGGAAACACCATATATTTT; cdr3_aa: CASSYSTHSGNTIYF
clone_size: few; d_call: TRBD1; v_call: TRBV2; j_call: TRBJ2-7; cdr3_nt: TGTGCCAGCAGTGATTGGTCAGGGGGTGACGAGCAGTACTTC; cdr3_aa: CASSDWSGGDEQYF
clone_size: few; d_call: -; v_call: TRBV5-6; j_call: TRBJ1-5; cdr3_nt: TGTGCCAGCAGCTCATGGGGCATCCTTGGTGGCAATCAGCCCCAGCATTTT; cdr3_aa: CASSSWGILGGNQPQHF
clone_size: -; d_call: TRBD1; v_call: TRBV2; j_call: TRBJ1-2; cdr3_nt: TGTGCCAGCAGTCGGACAGGCCAGAATTATGGCTACACCTTC; cdr3_aa: CASSRTGQNYGYTF
clone_size: -; d_call: -; v_call: TRBV3-1/TRBV3-2; j_call: TRBJ2-2; cdr3_nt: TGTGCCAGCAGCTACCTGGGGGTCCCCGGGGAGCTGTTTTTT; cdr3_aa: CASSYLGVPGELFF
clone_size: -; d_call: -; v_call: TRBV7-9; j_call: TRBJ2-7; cdr3_nt: TGTGCCATCGGAACAGGGTTGGGGGAGCAGTACTTC; cdr3_aa: CAIGTGLGEQYF
clone_size: -; d_call: TRBD1; v_call: TRBV9; j_call: TRBJ1-2; cdr3_nt: TGTGCCAGCAGCGGGGACAGGGGGATAGGCTACACCTTC; cdr3_aa: CASSGDRGIGYTF
clone_size: -; d_call: -; v_call: TRBV27; j_call: TRBJ2-5; cdr3_nt: TGTGCCAGCAGTTTGGACCAAGAGACCCAGTACTTC; cdr3_aa: CASSLDQETQYF
clone_size: -; d_call: TRBD2; v_call: TRBV3-1/TRBV3-2; j_call: TRBJ2-3; cdr3_nt: TGTGCCAGCACCGGCGGGGGGACCGATACGCAGTATTTT; cdr3_aa: CASTGGGTDTQYF
clone_size: -; d_call: -; v_call: TRBV4-1; j_call: TRBJ1-1; cdr3_nt: TGCGCCAGCAGCATATCACCTGGGAACACTGAAGCTTTCTTT; cdr3_aa: CASSISPGNTEAFF
clone_size: -; d_call: -; v_call: TRBV7-2; j_call: TRBJ2-5; cdr3_nt: TGTGCCAGCAGCCAGTACCAAGAGACCCAGTACTTC; cdr3_aa: CASSQYQETQYF
clone_size: -; d_call: TRBD1; v_call: TRBV11-1; j_call: TRBJ1-1; cdr3_nt: TGTGCCAGCAGATACAGAGCAGGGGGGACGGACACTGAAGCTTTCTTT; cdr3_aa: CASRYRAGGTDTEAFF
clone_size: -; d_call: -; v_call: TRBV7-2; j_call: TRBJ2-1; cdr3_nt: TGTGCCAGCAGTTATGGGGGTGGTGAGCAGTTCTTC; cdr3_aa: CASSYGGGEQFF
clone_size: -; d_call: -; v_call: TRBV7-9; j_call: TRBJ1-4; cdr3_nt: TGTGCCAGCAGCTTTCGCTCTGGGATTACTAATGAAAAACTGTTTTTT; cdr3_aa: CASSFRSGITNEKLFF
clone_size: few; d_call: -; v_call: TRBV6-6; j_call: TRBJ1-5; cdr3_nt: TGTGCCAGCAGTTACTCGGAACAGCTTAGCAATCAGCCCCAGCATTTT; cdr3_aa: CASSYSEQLSNQPQHF
clone_size: -; d_call: TRBD1; v_call: TRBV5-1; j_call: TRBJ1-2; cdr3_nt: TGCGCCAGCCTCGGGTGGACAGGAACTAACTATGGCTACACCTTC; cdr3_aa: CASLGWTGTNYGYTF
clone_size: medium-sized; d_call: -; v_call: TRBV19; j_call: TRBJ1-6; cdr3_nt: TGTGCCGTGGGGGCAGCACATAATTCACCCCTCCACTTT; cdr3_aa: CAVGAAHNSPLHF
clone_size: -; d_call: -; v_call: TRBV3-1/TRBV3-2; j_call: TRBJ2-7; cdr3_nt: TGTGCCAGCAGCCCGGACGGATTTTACGAGCAGTACTTC; cdr3_aa: CASSPDGFYEQYF
clone_size: -; d_call: -; v_call: TRBV4-1; j_call: TRBJ2-2; cdr3_nt: TGCGCCAGCAGCCAAGATAGGGGCCCAGCGAACACCGGGGAGCTGTTTTTT; cdr3_aa: CASSQDRGPANTGELFF
clone_size: once; d_call: TRBD1; v_call: TRBV27; j_call: TRBJ2-7; cdr3_nt: TGTGCCAGCAGTTTAGGGGCAGGGGGTTACGAGCAGTACTTC; cdr3_aa: CASSLGAGGYEQYF
clone_size: -; d_call: -; v_call: TRBV18; j_call: TRBJ1-5; cdr3_nt: TGTGCCAGCTCACCAAAGTATAGCAATCAGCCCCAGCATTTT; cdr3_aa: CASSPKYSNQPQHF
clone_size: -; d_call: -; v_call: TRBV4-3; j_call: TRBJ1-3; cdr3_nt: TGCGCCAGCAGCCCGACAGGATTCTCTGGAAACACCATATATTTT; cdr3_aa: CASSPTGFSGNTIYF
clone_size: -; d_call: -; v_call: TRBV9; j_call: TRBJ2-3; cdr3_nt: TGTGCCAGCAGCCCCCGGACGTCCGATACGCAGTATTTT; cdr3_aa: CASSPRTSDTQYF
clone_size: -; d_call: TRBD1; v_call: TRBV7-2; j_call: TRBJ2-4; cdr3_nt: TGTGCCAGCAGCTTAGAGACAGGGCGAGCCAAAAACATTCAGTACTTC; cdr3_aa: CASSLETGRAKNIQYF
clone_size: -; d_call: -; v_call: TRBV11-2; j_call: TRBJ1-5; cdr3_nt: TGTGCCAGCAGCTACCTACAGAATCAGCCCCAGCATTTT; cdr3_aa: CASSYLQNQPQHF
clone_size: -; d_call: TRBD1; v_call: TRBV18; j_call: TRBJ1-2; cdr3_nt: TGTGCCAGCTCACGGGACAGGGAATTCGGTGGCTACACCTTC; cdr3_aa: CASSRDREFGGYTF